These 14 T cell receptor beta chains share one sample of origin, sequenced in a study of CD8 T cells in ankylosing spondylitis. These receptors have no known antigen. Study-level findings and limits: Seemingly distinctive of ankylosing spondylitis blood was a TCR beta motif formed by eight highly homologous variants.

Each CDR3 protein is one row after TCRdb ran MiXCR on the 5' RACE reads. The table shows over 600,000 distinct CDR3 sequences, with 15% to 20% occurring only once. The specimen sequenced was blood, either unsorted or a sorted T cell fraction (not recorded which). These receptors came from a male donor with ankylosing spondylitis.

This rearrangement joins TRBV20-1 to TRBJ1-1, with D perhaps TRBD1 (6 bases). Germline loops: CDR1 DFQATT, CDR2 SNEGSKA (reference sequence). The V and J ends lost 0 bases and 5 bases respectively, with 16 bases between them. The CDR3 consists of 15 residues. The CDR3 region is CSARDWGRGGTEAFF. Written as DNA, the CDR3 is TGCAGTGCTAGAGATTGGGGCAGGGGTGGAACTGAAGCTTTCTTT.

The chain employs TRBV7-2 and TRBJ2-7; D is unclear. Germline-derived CDR1 and CDR2 are SGHTA and FQGNSA. This CDR3 has 14 residues. V lost 2 bases, J lost 3 bases, and 11 bases lay in between. Written as DNA, the CDR3 is TGTGCCAGCAGCTTAACGTCCCCTTACTACGAGCAGTACTTC. This translates into CASSLTSPYYEQYF. Complete variable domain (other parts from reference TRBV7-2 and TRBJ2-7): GAGVSQSPSNKVTEKGKDVELRCDPISGHTALYWYRQSLGQGLEFLIYFQGNSAPDKSGLPSDRFSAERTGGSVSTLTIQRTQQEDSAVYLCASSLTSPYYEQYFGPGTRLTVT.

This clonotype was detected only a few times. The chain joins TRBV29-1 to TRBJ1-2; D call uncertain. V lost 7 bases and J 7 bases, leaving 16 bases between the germline ends. CDR3 size: 12 residues. Germline V gene sequence: CDR1 SQVTM, CDR2 ANQGSEA. CDR3 amino acids: CSGLRESFGYTF. The CDR3 region has the DNA TGCAGCGGACTCCGGGAAAGTTTTGGCTACACCTTC.

The genes are TRBV7-9 and TRBJ2-1, with no clear D. V lost 3 bases and J 0 bases, leaving 12 bases between the germline ends. CDR1 SEHNR and CDR2 FQNEAQ come from the germline V gene (reference sequence). The CDR3 totals 16 residues. In DNA, the CDR3 is TGTGCCAGCAGCTTTGTCCCGGGTCTCTCCTACAATGAGCAGTTCTTC. Translation: CASSFVPGLSYNEQFF.

This chain connects TRBV6-1 to TRBJ2-5; 8 bases match TRBD1. The J segment lost 4 bases and the V segment lost 3 bases, leaving 10 bases of the junction unmatched. Looked up from germline, CDR1 is MNHNS and CDR2 is SASEGT. The CDR3 spans 16 residues. The CDR3: CASSDWAGGERETQYF. Here the CDR3 DNA reads TGTGCCAGCAGTGACTGGGCAGGGGGCGAGAGAGAGACCCAGTACTTC.

The gene calls are TRBV5-1 and TRBJ2-7; D could derive from TRBD1 or TRBD2 (6 bases each). The V gene lost 4 bases and the J gene lost 6 bases, with 11 bases spanning the gap. This CDR3 contains 12 residues. Germline assignment: CDR1 SGHRS and CDR2 YFSETQ. This chain's CDR3 is CASSAGHTEQYF. In DNA form, the CDR3 reads TGCGCCAGCAGCGCGGGACATACCGAGCAGTACTTC.

V is TRBV7-2 and J is TRBJ2-3; no reliable D call. The CDR3 runs 11 residues. Germline CDR1 is SGHTA and CDR2 is FQGNSA. Trimming removed 5 bases from V and 8 bases from J, with 8 bases in between. This CDR3 reads CASSPSVTQYF. For the CDR3, the DNA is TGTGCCAGCAGCCCATCGGTTACGCAGTATTTT.

The table lists this clonotype with a count of one. One end of the junction fails to match germline, which may point to a read error. This sequence joins TRBV11-2 and TRBJ2-1, with 13 bases that match TRBD2. Germline V CDR1 and CDR2: SGHAT, FQNNGV. This CDR3 has 17 amino acids. The CDR3 reads CASTLDFGLAGVYEQFF. DNA of the CDR3: TGTGCCAGCACCTTAGATTTCGGACTAGCGGGGGTCTATGAGCAGTTCTTC.

The rearrangement links TRBV13 to TRBJ2-7; 12 positions match TRBD1. Germline V gives CDR1 PRHDT, CDR2 FYEKMQ (reference sequence). The CDR3 has 14 amino acids. V dropped 5 bases and J dropped 7; count of bases not matched to a gene: 6. The CDR3 DNA follows: TGTGCCAGCAGCATCCGGGACAGGGGGCGTGAGCAGTACTTC. Protein sequence: CASSIRDRGREQYF.

This sequence joins TRBV29-1 and TRBJ1-1; D remains unclear. Germline V gives CDR1 SQVTM, CDR2 ANQGSEA. This CDR3 has 10 residues. Trimming stripped 7 bases from V and 6 bases from J, with 9 bases between. In DNA, the CDR3 is TGCAGCGGATTACAATCTGAAGCTTTCTTT. Its protein product is CSGLQSEAFF.

The chain combines TRBV6-5 with TRBJ2-7, with a possible D match to TRBD1 (6 bases). Trimming removed 0 bases at V and 1 base at J, with 13 bases between. CDR1 is MNHEY, CDR2 SVGAGI, per germline. This CDR3 spans 16 amino acids. CDR3 DNA sequence: TGTGCCAGCAGTTACTCCCTGGGACAAATATCCTACGAGCAGTACTTC. The encoded protein is CASSYSLGQISYEQYF.

This clonotype was found a few times. J is TRBJ2-7 and V is TRBV12-3 or TRBV12-4, with D perhaps matching TRBD1 (5 bases). Trimming removed 4 bases from V and 7 bases from J, with 14 bases in between. The CDR3 has 13 residues. The CDR3 DNA reads as TGTGCCAGCAGTTATAGCAGGGTGGGGGAGCAGTACTTC. Translation: CASSYSRVGEQYF.

The sample holds a few counts of this clonotype. V usage is TRBV4-1 and J usage is TRBJ1-2; D not resolved. Germline V CDR1 and CDR2: MGHRA, YSYEKL. The length of the CDR3 is 13 residues. V lost 1 base and J 7 bases, leaving 10 bases between the germline ends. CDR3 amino acids: CASSQGQSVGYTF. CDR3 DNA: TGCGCCAGCAGCCAAGGCCAATCCGTTGGCTACACCTTC.

CDR3 sequence: CAISEGRTEAFF. The DNA for the CDR3 is TGTGCCATCAGTGAAGGGAGGACTGAAGCTTTCTTT. The V gene is TRBV10-3, the J gene TRBJ1-1; D is unclear. V gave up 3 bases and J gave up 5 bases, with 7 bases separating them. The germline CDR1 and CDR2 sequences are ENHRY and SYGVKD. The CDR3 totals 12 residues.